The following is a T cell receptor (beta chain) sequence with its context. Its ends do not fully match the called genes, so a read error is possible. Looked up from germline, CDR1 is SQVTM and CDR2 is ANQGSEA. CDR3 length: 12 amino acids. This record comes from a study of blood T cells in healthy people across ages. Primed by a sample-barcoded 5' primer and a J-beta primer mix, a second PCR proceeded for about 7 to 12 cycles. TCRdb redid the calling of the 5' RACE reads with MiXCR, one entry per CDR3 protein. The data hold about 1.8 million distinct CDR3 sequences, with around 48% observed a single time.

The receptor's source is a woman in her forties in good health. The sample comprised blood. The V gene is TRBV29-1, the J gene TRBJ2-5; perhaps TRBD1 as D (6 bases). CDR3 amino acids: CSGGTNQETRYF. The CDR3, as DNA: TGCAGCGGTGGGACAAATCAAGAGACCCGGTACTTC.